This T cell receptor beta chain came from a study of blood T cell repertoires in COVID-19. The wider study: Researchers got acute and convalescent COVID-19 samples from the United States, Italy and Spain.

Generated by immunoSEQ multiplex PCR, the TCRdb table keeps only in-frame clones and is missing some. The sample includes approximately 170,000 clones, 88% of them seen just once. From germline, CDR1 is GTSNPN and CDR2 SVGIG (reference sequence). The ends lost 2 bases at V and 1 base at J; junction bases unmatched: 14. The CDR3 contains 18 residues. The chain has TRBV30 and TRBJ1-5; 7 bases line up with TRBD1. The sequenced sample consisted of peripheral blood. This receptor was taken from a man between 60 and 75 years old with acute or convalescent COVID-19. The CDR3 bases are TGTGCCTGGAGTCTCTCCCCCCCCGGGACAGCGAGCAATCAGCCCCAGCATTTT. As protein: CAWSLSPPGTASNQPQHF.